A selection of T cell receptor beta chains follows, all from one sample in a study of cytomegalovirus exposure and HLA in healthy donors. Repertoires were generated with immunoSEQ multiplex PCR, while TCRdb's copy carries only in-frame clones and drops some. The sample lists over 120,000 clones, just under 85% seen once, with 9% to 10% in the top ten. Input material: PBMCs. The receptors originated from a woman aged 60-75 years in good health and CMV-seropositive. CDR3s include the opening cysteine and the closing phenylalanine or tryptophan. D genes are given only for firm matches. Not every row has a clone size; where given, it reads once, few, many or a size class.

TRBJ2-7,once,14,TRBV29-1,TRBD1,TGCAGCGTTGAAGGAAGGGACAGGGAGCACGAGCAGTACTTC,CSVEGRDREHEQYF
TRBJ2-1,.,13,TRBV7-3,.,TGTGCCAGCAGCACCCTACAGGGCAATGAGCAGTTCTTC,CASSTLQGNEQFF
TRBJ2-6,.,17,TRBV4-1,.,TGCGCCAGCAGCCACCGGGACTGGGGCTCTGGGGCCAACGTCCTGACTTTC,CASSHRDWGSGANVLTF
TRBJ1-1,.,16,TRBV9,TRBD1,TGTGCCAGCAGCCACTCCGGGACAGCCATGAACACTGAAGCTTTCTTT,CASSHSGTAMNTEAFF
TRBJ1-4,.,12,TRBV28,.,TGTGCCAGCAGTTTATTGCACGCGAAACTGTTTTTT,CASSLLHAKLFF
TRBJ2-1,.,15,TRBV6-4,TRBD2,TGTGCCAGCAGTGCGGGACTAGCGGGAGGTAATGAGCAGTTCTTC,CASSAGLAGGNEQFF
TRBJ2-2,few,17,TRBV5-1,TRBD2,TGCGCCAGCAGCTTGGATCTAGCGGGAGGGCCCACCGGGGAGCTGTTTTTT,CASSLDLAGGPTGELFF
TRBJ2-3,.,14,TRBV2,.,TGTGCCAGCAGAAACAGCAGAAGCACAGATACGCAGTATTTT,CASRNSRSTDTQYF
TRBJ2-5,.,10,TRBV20-1,.,TGCAGTGCTAGGAGGGAGACCCAGTACTTC,CSARRETQYF
TRBJ2-4,.,16,TRBV7-2,.,TGTGCCAGCAGCTTAGAGGGGGGGTTAGCCAAAAACATTCAGTACTTC,CASSLEGGLAKNIQYF
TRBJ2-2,.,14,TRBV4-3,.,TGCGCCAGCAGCCACCCAGGAGGAGCCGGGGAGCTGTTTTTT,CASSHPGGAGELFF
TRBJ1-2,.,13,TRBV6-5,.,TGTGCCAGCAGTTACGCGGGAGATTATGGCTACACCTTC,CASSYAGDYGYTF
TRBJ2-4,.,15,TRBV27,.,TGTGCCAGCAGTGTTACAGTGGTAGCCAAAAACATTCAGTACTTC,CASSVTVVAKNIQYF
TRBJ2-7,.,16,TRBV4-1,TRBD2,TGCGCCAGCAGCCAAGATACGGCGGGAGGGGGTTACGAGCAGTACTTC,CASSQDTAGGGYEQYF
TRBJ2-1,.,16,TRBV21-1,.,TGTGCCAGCAGCCGACAGGGGAAAAGCTCCTACAATGAGCAGTTCTTC,CASSRQGKSSYNEQFF
TRBJ2-3,.,17,TRBV7-6,TRBD2,TGTGCCAGCAGCTTAGGTTTTCGGCGGGAGGCGACAGATACGCAGTATTTT,CASSLGFRREATDTQYF
TRBJ1-4,.,15,TRBV4-3,.,TGCGCCAGCAGCCGCTCAGGGGCTGACAATGAAAAACTGTTTTTT,CASSRSGADNEKLFF
TRBJ2-5,.,15,TRBV2,TRBD2,TGTGCCAGCGGAGTAAGAGCGGGAGATGGAGAGACCCAGTACTTC,CASGVRAGDGETQYF
TRBJ2-6,few,16,TRBV5-1,.,TGCGCCAGCAGCTTGAGGAGGAGGGCAGGGGCCAACGTCCTGACTTTC,CASSLRRRAGANVLTF
TRBJ2-5,.,13,TRBV28,TRBD2,TGTGCCAGCAGTTTCCCGGGGGGAGGGGCCCAGTACTTC,CASSFPGGGAQYF
TRBJ2-5,.,14,TRBV2,.,TGTGCCAGCAGCCAAGGGACATACCAAGAGACCCAGTACTTC,CASSQGTYQETQYF
TRBJ1-2,.,12,TRBV28,.,TGTGCCAGCAGTTTGGGAGACTATGGCTACACCTTC,CASSLGDYGYTF
TRBJ1-1,once,13,TRBV2,.,TGTGCCAGCCGTGTGGAGGGGTACACTGAAGCTTTCTTT,CASRVEGYTEAFF
TRBJ2-3,.,12,TRBV7-3,.,TGTGCCAGCAGCGACGGGTCAGATACGCAGTATTTT,CASSDGSDTQYF
TRBJ2-7,.,17,TRBV19,.,TGTGCCAGTAGTATAGCCCCCGTAGCGACCGACTCCCCCGAGCAGTACTTC,CASSIAPVATDSPEQYF
TRBJ2-7,.,13,TRBV7-9,.,TGTGCCAGCAGCCCCCTGGCTGCCTACGAGCAGTACTTC,CASSPLAAYEQYF
TRBJ1-1,.,17,TRBV5-1,.,TGCGCCAGCAGCCCGACCAACCAGGGGTCCTTGAACACTGAAGCTTTCTTT,CASSPTNQGSLNTEAFF
TRBJ2-2,.,21,TRBV2,TRBD2,TGTGCCAGCAGTCATTCCTTTATAGGGCTAGCGGGATGGAGGGACACCGGGGAGCTGTTTTTT,CASSHSFIGLAGWRDTGELFF
TRBJ2-1,few,15,TRBV7-9,.,TGTGCCAGCAGCTTGCTGGGGAGCTCCTACAATGAGCAGTTCTTC,CASSLLGSSYNEQFF
TRBJ2-1,.,15,TRBV15,TRBD1,TGTGCCACCAGCAGAGGACAGGGCGGTAACAATGAGCAGTTCTTC,CATSRGQGGNNEQFF
TRBJ1-1,.,14,TRBV4-1,TRBD1,TGCGCCAGCAGGGGGGACAGGGAGAACACTGAAGCTTTCTTT,CASRGDRENTEAFF
TRBJ1-5,.,15,TRBV7-6,.,TGTGCCAGCAGCCCTCGAGGGCAGGGGTTGCAGCCCCAGCATTTT,CASSPRGQGLQPQHF
TRBJ2-7,.,14,TRBV29-1,.,TGCAGCGCCAAGGAGCGGAGAAAAAGCGACGAGCAGTACTTC,CSAKERRKSDEQYF
TRBJ2-1,.,12,TRBV5-1,.,TGCGCCAGCAGCCCGGGGTCGGTTGAGCAGTTCTTC,CASSPGSVEQFF
TRBJ2-6,.,17,TRBV10-3,.,TGTGCCATCAGTGAGGGGGGAGGGGGAACTGGGGCCAACGTCCTGACTTTC,CAISEGGGGTGANVLTF
TRBJ2-3,.,16,TRBV6-6,TRBD2,TGTGCCAGCAGTTACGGACTAGCGGGAACCTCAGATACGCAGTATTTT,CASSYGLAGTSDTQYF
TRBJ1-2,.,15,TRBV5-1,.,TGCGCCAGCAGCTTGGTGGGGACAAGTAACTATGGCTACACCTTC,CASSLVGTSNYGYTF
TRBJ2-5,.,12,TRBV7-2,.,TGTGCCAGTTCAGGGTACCAAGAGACCCAGTACTTC,CASSGYQETQYF
TRBJ1-1,.,15,TRBV5-5,.,TGTGCCAGCAGCCCCTCCTCGGTAATGAACACTGAAGCTTTCTTT,CASSPSSVMNTEAFF
TRBJ2-1,.,15,TRBV7-9,.,TGTGCCACCTCTGGAGCGGGTATCATATTGGATGAGCAGTTCTTC,CATSGAGIILDEQFF
TRBJ2-1,.,15,TRBV4-3,TRBD2,TGCGCCAGCAGCCAAGAACTAGCGGGAGTTAATGAGCAGTTCTTC,CASSQELAGVNEQFF